These 32 T cell receptor beta chains were all obtained from the same sample, sequenced in a study of shared clonotypes between healthy human individuals. The method was immunoSEQ multiplex PCR; TCRdb's version includes in-frame clones alone and lacks a portion of them. There are about 2.4 million clones in the sample; more than 85% occur only once, and roughly 0.36% lies in the top ten. Sequenced: naive CD4+ T cells from PBMCs. As for subset: CD45RA+ positively selected. All receptors derive from a man between 18 and 35 years old in good health. Some clones in this sample may be carry-over from other donors' samples.

This clone was observed once. This chain joins TRBV29-1 and TRBJ1-4; D perhaps matches TRBD1 (5 bases). The CDR3 consists of 12 residues. Germline-derived CDR1 and CDR2 are SQVTM and ANQGSEA. V gave up 5 bases and J gave up 7 bases, with 11 bases separating them. The CDR3 sequence is CSVWGLSEKLFF. CDR3 nucleotides: TGCAGCGTTTGGGGACTAAGTGAAAAACTGTTTTTT.

The chain carries TRBV30 and TRBJ1-3; no clear D. Trimming stripped 4 bases from V and 0 bases from J, with 10 bases between. The CDR3 extends over 14 amino acids. Germline V lookup: CDR1 GTSNPN, CDR2 SVGIG (reference sequence). The CDR3 protein is CAWTVWSSGNTIYF. In DNA form, the CDR3 reads TGTGCCTGGACCGTCTGGAGCTCTGGAAACACCATATATTTT.

This sequence joins TRBV4-3 and TRBJ1-2, with no clear D. V was shortened by 3 bases and J by 4 bases, with 12 bases between the two germline ends. This CDR3 is 14 amino acids long. Germline lookup yields CDR1 LGHNA and CDR2 YSLEER. The CDR3 nucleotides read TGCGCCAGCAGCCACACGCCCGGAGGCTATGGCTACACCTTC. Amino acids: CASSHTPGGYGYTF.

For this clone: The sample carries other DNA sequences with the same CDR3. The chain is built from TRBV10-3 and TRBJ2-7; 7 bases fit TRBD2. The CDR3 sequence is 14 residues long. With V trimmed by 4 bases and J by 2 bases, 5 bases remained unmatched. Germline lookup yields CDR1 ENHRY and CDR2 SYGVKD. The CDR3 here is CAISGASGAYEQYF. The CDR3 coding sequence is TGTGCCATCAGTGGGGCTAGCGGAGCCTACGAGCAGTACTTC.

This chain joins TRBV7-6 and TRBJ2-3; D not resolved. The length of the CDR3 is 15 residues. V lost 1 base and J lost 3, with 11 bases in between. CDR1 SGHVS and CDR2 FNYEAQ come from the germline V gene. CDR3 in DNA: TGTGCCAGCAGCTTAGGTCAGATGAGGACAGATACGCAGTATTTT. Amino acid sequence: CASSLGQMRTDTQYF.

This chain joins TRBV10-3 and TRBJ2-1; 12 bases align to TRBD2. In germline, CDR1 is ENHRY, CDR2 SYGVKD. V shed 7 bases, J shed 6 bases, and the junction held 16 bases outside the gene matches. The CDR3 has 18 amino acids. DNA for the CDR3: TGTGCCATCACCTCTCGACTAGCGGGAGCTCAAGAGATCAATGAGCAGTTCTTC. Protein sequence: CAITSRLAGAQEINEQFF.

V gene TRBV7-2 combines with J gene TRBJ1-1; D not resolved. Trimming took off 4 bases at V and 1 base at J, with 10 bases between the two ends. The germline gives CDR1 SGHTA, CDR2 FQGNSA. The CDR3 spans 14 residues. The CDR3 protein is CASSSLGKNTEAFF. CDR3 in DNA: TGTGCCAGCAGCTCCCTCGGGAAGAACACTGAAGCTTTCTTT.

The J gene is TRBJ1-2, the V gene TRBV27; D may be TRBD1 (6 bases). Germline V CDR1 and CDR2: MNHEY, SMNVEV (reference sequence). Trimming took off 5 bases at V and 8 bases at J, with 15 bases between the two ends. This CDR3 spans 13 amino acids. Written as DNA, the CDR3 is TGTGCCAGCAGTCCCACAGGGCGATACGGCTACACCTTC. It codes for CASSPTGRYGYTF.

This sequence joins TRBV7-3 and TRBJ1-1, with a possible D match to TRBD1 (5 bases). Per the germline V gene, CDR1 is SGHTA and CDR2 is FQGTGA. V dropped 7 bases and J dropped 1 base, with 10 bases sitting between them. The CDR3 is 13 residues long. The CDR3 DNA is TGTGCCAGCAAAACACAGGAGAACACTGAAGCTTTCTTT. Its protein is CASKTQENTEAFF.

This clone was recorded once. The rearrangement joins TRBV7-2 to TRBJ2-7; 11 positions agree with TRBD2. With 1 base clipped from V and 6 bases from J, the junction kept 14 bases outside the gene matches. This CDR3 spans 18 amino acids. Germline CDR1 reads SGHTA; CDR2 reads FQGNSA. CDR3 sequence: CASSLVGTSGSQGLEQYF. The DNA of the CDR3 is TGTGCCAGCAGCTTAGTAGGCACTAGCGGGAGTCAGGGCCTCGAGCAGTACTTC. The variable domain in full, completed from reference TRBV7-2 and TRBJ2-7, reads GAGVSQSPSNKVTEKGKDVELRCDPISGHTALYWYRQSLGQGLEFLIYFQGNSAPDKSGLPSDRFSAERTGGSVSTLTIQRTQQEDSAVYLCASSLVGTSGSQGLEQYFGPGTRLTVT.

About this clone: The same CDR3 is also encoded by other DNA sequences in this sample. The chain is built from TRBV28 and TRBJ1-1; 10 bases match TRBD1. Germline V lookup: CDR1 MDHEN, CDR2 SYDVKM. With 2 bases clipped from V and 4 bases from J, the junction kept 1 base outside the gene matches. The CDR3 length is 14 residues. Written as DNA, the CDR3 is TGTGCCAGCAGTTTACGGACAGGGGGCACTGAAGCTTTCTTT. As protein: CASSLRTGGTEAFF. The full variable domain, its missing parts supplied by reference TRBV28 and TRBJ1-1, is DVKVTQSSRYLVKRTGEKVFLECVQDMDHENMFWYRQDPGLGLRLIYFSYDVKMKEKGDIPEGYSVSREKKERFSLILESASTNQTSMYLCASSLRTGGTEAFFGQGTRLTVV.

The rearrangement links TRBV4-1 to TRBJ2-1; D unclear. Deletions cut 1 base from V and 5 bases from J, with 9 bases between. The CDR3 runs to 14 residues. From germline, CDR1 is MGHRA and CDR2 YSYEKL. DNA of the CDR3: TGCGCCAGCAGCCAAGTAGGACCGAACAATGAGCAGTTCTTC. As protein: CASSQVGPNNEQFF.

The chain couples TRBV28 to TRBJ2-3, with 7 bases lining up with TRBD2. Per germline, CDR1 MDHEN and CDR2 SYDVKM. V gave up 2 bases and J gave up 2 bases; unmatched junction bases: 10. The CDR3 contains 17 residues. CDR3 bases: TGTGCCAGCAGTTTAAGAGCGGGACGCCTTCCCACAGATACGCAGTATTTT. It codes for CASSLRAGRLPTDTQYF.

CDR3 DNA sequence: TGTGCCAGCATAAGTCAGGGTAATGAAAAACTGTTTTTT. This codes for CASISQGNEKLFF. The chain joins TRBV28 to TRBJ1-4, with TRBD1 as a possible D gene (5 bases). This CDR3 has 13 residues. Germline CDR1 reads MDHEN; CDR2 reads SYDVKM. V was pared by 7 bases and J by 4 bases, with 10 bases between.

V gene TRBV6-6 combines with J gene TRBJ2-7; D could derive from TRBD1 or TRBD2 (5 bases each). The germline gives CDR1 MNHNY, CDR2 SVGAGI (reference sequence). The CDR3 runs to 16 residues. The V end was cut by 0 bases, the J end by 4 bases, with 16 bases between. The CDR3 DNA sequence: TGTGCCAGCAGTTACTCGACGGGACCGGAGCCTTACGAGCAGTACTTC. It is translated as CASSYSTGPEPYEQYF.

V usage is TRBV9 and J usage is TRBJ2-1; tentative D call: TRBD2 (6 bases). Trimming removed 4 bases at V and 2 bases at J, with 16 bases between. The CDR3 has 16 residues. Germline V CDR1 and CDR2: SGDLS, YYNGEE. The CDR3: CASSPSGGNTYNEQFF. CDR3 nucleotides: TGTGCCAGCAGCCCAAGTGGGGGGAACACCTACAATGAGCAGTTCTTC.

V usage is TRBV4-3 and J usage is TRBJ2-2; 10 bases match TRBD2. The CDR3 totals 18 residues. Germline V gene sequence: CDR1 LGHNA, CDR2 YSLEER. With 1 base clipped from V and 0 bases from J, the junction kept 5 bases outside the gene matches. The chain's CDR3 is CASSQVRTSGANTGELFF. Written as DNA, the CDR3 is TGCGCCAGCAGCCAAGTGAGGACTAGCGGAGCGAACACCGGGGAGCTGTTTTTT.

This chain links TRBV7-2 with TRBJ2-3; 8 bases fit TRBD2. The CDR3 loop spans 18 amino acids. V dropped 2 bases and J dropped 5; count of bases not matched to a gene: 15. Germline V gene data show CDR1 as SGHTA and CDR2 as FQGNSA. Here the CDR3 DNA reads TGTGCCAGCAGCTTAAACCAACCGGGACTAGGTGGGAGAGATACGCAGTATTTT. Its protein is CASSLNQPGLGGRDTQYF.

J is TRBJ2-3 and V is TRBV6-5; D not resolved. The length of the CDR3 is 14 residues. Germline V gene data show CDR1 as MNHEY and CDR2 as SVGAGI. Trimming cost V 6 bases and J 0 bases, with 10 bases left between them. The CDR3 nucleotides read TGTGCCAGCAGGAGGACCCCTAGCACAGATACGCAGTATTTT. Its protein product is CASRRTPSTDTQYF.

As DNA, the CDR3 is TGTGCCAGCAGCTCCGACAGGGGAGTACCTGATACGCAGTATTTT. It specifies CASSSDRGVPDTQYF. The V gene is TRBV5-4, the J gene TRBJ2-3; 8 bases agree with TRBD1. The junction had 9 bases not matched to a gene; V was cut back by 3 bases and J by 6 bases. This CDR3 has 15 residues. CDR1 and CDR2 from the germline V gene are SGHNT and YYREEE (reference sequence).

The sample holds one count of this clone. This rearrangement joins TRBV5-4 to TRBJ2-3; D is unresolved. This CDR3 has 15 amino acids. Germline V lookup: CDR1 SGHNT, CDR2 YYREEE (reference sequence). Trimming took 0 bases from V and 2 from J, leaving 10 bases between them. This chain's CDR3 is CASSLAIRPTDTQYF. CDR3 DNA sequence: TGTGCCAGCAGCTTGGCTATACGGCCCACAGATACGCAGTATTTT. Together with reference TRBV5-4 and TRBJ2-3, the CDR3 gives the full variable domain: ETGVTQSPTHLIKTRGQQVTLRCSSQSGHNTVSWYQQALGQGPQFIFQYYREEENGRGNFPPRFSGLQFPNYSSELNVNALELDDSALYLCASSLAIRPTDTQYFGPGTRLTVL.

Concerning this clone itself: Other DNA sequences in the sample encode the same CDR3. The chain couples TRBV7-9 to TRBJ2-1, with TRBD1 matching 8 bases. The CDR3 has 15 amino acids. Losses at the gene ends were 1 base for V and 4 bases for J; bases not matched to a gene: 3. The germline gives CDR1 SEHNR, CDR2 FQNEAQ (reference sequence). In DNA, the CDR3 is TGTGCCAGCAGCTTAGGGCAGGGGGCTTACAATGAGCAGTTCTTC. Translated, it gives CASSLGQGAYNEQFF.

This chain joins TRBV5-1 and TRBJ2-1; 11 positions match TRBD2. After removal of 3 bases from V and 0 bases from J, the junction contained 2 bases not matched to a gene. The CDR3 runs to 16 residues. The germline CDR1 and CDR2 sequences are SGHRS and YFSETQ. This CDR3 is CASSYGLAGSYNEQFF. The CDR3 DNA sequence: TGCGCCAGCAGCTACGGACTAGCGGGCTCCTACAATGAGCAGTTCTTC.

The chain employs TRBV2 and TRBJ1-1; D unclear. Germline lookup yields CDR1 SNHLY and CDR2 FYNNEI. This CDR3 is 16 amino acids long. V was cut by 6 bases and J by 1 base, with 18 bases left in between. The CDR3 nucleotides read TGTGCCAGCAGCGCCTTCCTTGAGAGAGGGAACACTGAAGCTTTCTTT. It translates to CASSAFLERGNTEAFF.

The V call is TRBV6-5, the J call TRBJ2-1, with D hard to call. The V end was cut by 6 bases, the J end by 3 bases, with 15 bases between. The CDR3 covers 15 residues. Per germline, CDR1 MNHEY and CDR2 SVGAGI. The chain's CDR3 is CASSNGPSYYNEQFF. Here the CDR3 DNA reads TGTGCCAGCAGCAATGGACCGAGCTACTACAATGAGCAGTTCTTC.

The chain employs TRBV5-4 and TRBJ2-2; TRBD1 agrees at 12 bases. The CDR3 sequence is 16 residues long. Germline assignment: CDR1 SGHNT and CDR2 YYREEE (reference sequence). V dropped 2 bases and J dropped 6; count of bases not matched to a gene: 5. In DNA, the CDR3 is TGTGCCAGCAGCTTACCGGGACAGGGGGCGTCCGGGGAGCTGTTTTTT. Translation: CASSLPGQGASGELFF.

The table lists this clone with a count of one. The same CDR3 also results from other DNA sequences found in this sample. The V and J genes are TRBV2 and TRBJ2-7, with D possibly TRBD1 on 5 matching bases. Germline V gene lookup returns CDR1 SNHLY and CDR2 FYNNEI. This CDR3 is built from 14 residues. Trimming left V 3 bases short and J 0 bases short, with 9 bases between. The CDR3 is CASSEQGSSYEQYF. In DNA, the CDR3 is TGTGCCAGCAGTGAGCAGGGATCCTCCTACGAGCAGTACTTC. The full variable domain, in which reference TRBV2 and TRBJ2-7 provide the parts outside the CDR3, is EPEVTQTPSHQVTQMGQEVILRCVPISNHLYFYWYRQILGQKVEFLVSFYNNEISEKSEIFDDQFSVERPDGSNFTLKIRSTKLEDSAMYFCASSEQGSSYEQYFGPGTRLTVT.

To note about this clone: Other DNA sequences of this sample code for an identical CDR3. The chain links TRBV28 to TRBJ1-3; D is unclear. The CDR3 is made up of 15 amino acids. Germline CDR1 MDHEN, CDR2 SYDVKM. Trimming shortened V by 8 bases and J by 0 bases, and 14 bases separated the two germline ends. The CDR3: CASSLRAFSGNTIYF. CDR3 coding DNA: TGTGCCAGCTCTTTAAGGGCGTTCTCTGGAAACACCATATATTTT. Filled out from reference TRBV28 and TRBJ1-3, the complete variable domain reads DVKVTQSSRYLVKRTGEKVFLECVQDMDHENMFWYRQDPGLGLRLIYFSYDVKMKEKGDIPEGYSVSREKKERFSLILESASTNQTSMYLCASSLRAFSGNTIYFGEGSWLTVV.

The chain has TRBV28 and TRBJ2-7; 7 bases are shared with TRBD1. Unmatched junction bases numbered 10, after V lost 6 bases and J lost 2 bases. Germline V gene sequence: CDR1 MDHEN, CDR2 SYDVKM. This CDR3 contains 15 residues. CDR3 DNA: TGTGCCAGCAGACAACCAGGGGGTCCTACCTACGAGCAGTACTTC. This translates into CASRQPGGPTYEQYF.

In DNA form, the CDR3 reads TGCGCCAGCAGGGGAGGGACTAGTGAGTACGAGCAGTACTTC. Its protein is CASRGGTSEYEQYF. The V and J genes are TRBV5-1 and TRBJ2-7, with 8 bases identical to TRBD2. With 5 bases clipped from V and 4 bases from J, the junction kept 8 bases outside the gene matches. This CDR3 region has 14 residues. CDR1 and CDR2 from the germline V gene are SGHRS and YFSETQ.

J is TRBJ2-1 and V is TRBV27, with 8 nucleotides matching TRBD2. Germline V gives CDR1 MNHEY, CDR2 SMNVEV (reference sequence). This CDR3 contains 15 residues. J was trimmed by 0 bases and V by 3 bases; bases with no gene match: 1. The CDR3 loop is CASSFAGGSYNEQFF. The CDR3 bases are TGTGCCAGCAGTTTCGCGGGGGGCTCCTACAATGAGCAGTTCTTC.

The V and J genes are TRBV27 and TRBJ2-7, with D perhaps TRBD2 (6 bases). The germline V gene encodes CDR1 MNHEY and CDR2 SMNVEV (reference sequence). Trimming took 6 bases from V and 3 from J, leaving 15 bases between them. The length of the CDR3 is 14 residues. CDR3 in amino acids: CASRGGLLDYEQYF. DNA of the CDR3: TGTGCCAGCAGGGGAGGCCTGCTAGACTACGAGCAGTACTTC.